This T cell receptor (beta chain) was identified during a study of monozygotic twins with inflammatory bowel disease. TCRdb re-called the 5' RACE reads and shows each CDR3 protein once, DNA omitted. The ten most abundant clones cover 2% to 2.5% of a sample with 440,000 or so distinct CDR3 sequences. This CDR3 spans 16 amino acids. Germline V gives CDR1 PRHDT, CDR2 FYEKMQ (reference sequence). This clonotype was obtained from a human donor with ulcerative colitis or Crohn's disease, or a healthy co-twin of an affected twin (not recorded which). Sequencing used blood. The chain has TRBV13 and TRBJ2-3; with no DNA, the TCRdb D assignment of TRBD2 cannot be verified. CDR3 region: CASSLGGTERADTQYF.